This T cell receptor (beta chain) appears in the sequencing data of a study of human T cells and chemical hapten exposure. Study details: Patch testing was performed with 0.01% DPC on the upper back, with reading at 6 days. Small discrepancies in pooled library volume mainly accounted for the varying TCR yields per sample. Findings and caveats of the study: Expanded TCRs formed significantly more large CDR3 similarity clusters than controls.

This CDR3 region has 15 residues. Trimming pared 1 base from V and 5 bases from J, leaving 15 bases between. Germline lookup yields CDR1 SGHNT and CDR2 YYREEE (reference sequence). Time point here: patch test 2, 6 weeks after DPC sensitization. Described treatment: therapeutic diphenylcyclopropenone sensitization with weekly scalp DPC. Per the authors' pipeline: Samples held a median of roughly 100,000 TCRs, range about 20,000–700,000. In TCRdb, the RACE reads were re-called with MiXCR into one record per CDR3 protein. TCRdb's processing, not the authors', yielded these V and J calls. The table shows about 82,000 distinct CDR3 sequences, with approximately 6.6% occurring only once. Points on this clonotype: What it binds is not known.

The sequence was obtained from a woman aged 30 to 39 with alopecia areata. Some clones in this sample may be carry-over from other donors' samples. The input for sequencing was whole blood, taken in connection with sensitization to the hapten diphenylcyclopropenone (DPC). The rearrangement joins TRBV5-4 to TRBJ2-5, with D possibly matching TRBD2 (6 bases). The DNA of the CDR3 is TGTGCCAGCAGCTTGTACCCGGGAACTAGCGAGACCCAGTACTTC. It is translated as CASSLYPGTSETQYF.